This T cell receptor beta chain is from a study of cytomegalovirus exposure and HLA in healthy donors. Study details: Roughly 80 million unique TCRs from HLA-typed donors made up an early data release. Study results and caveats: In vitro work confirmed that a few CMV-associated chains recognize CMV antigens.

CDR3 size: 13 residues. Germline CDR1 and CDR2: SQVTM and ANQGSEA. V dropped 6 bases and J dropped 7 bases, with 13 bases sitting between them. A note on this clone: The target antigen is unknown.

The study ran its PCR with 60 Vbeta and 13 Jbeta primers. The data were produced by immunoSEQ multiplex PCR, yet TCRdb's version contains in-frame clones alone and is incomplete. The sample has 100,000 to 150,000 clones; over 70% are singletons. Sequencing was carried out using PBMCs. The source of this sequence is a young man in good health and CMV-seropositive. The chain employs TRBV29-1 and TRBJ1-6; D remains unclear. The CDR3 sequence: CSVAQNGNSPLHF. CDR3 coding DNA: TGCAGCGTAGCACAAAACGGGAATTCACCCCTCCACTTT.